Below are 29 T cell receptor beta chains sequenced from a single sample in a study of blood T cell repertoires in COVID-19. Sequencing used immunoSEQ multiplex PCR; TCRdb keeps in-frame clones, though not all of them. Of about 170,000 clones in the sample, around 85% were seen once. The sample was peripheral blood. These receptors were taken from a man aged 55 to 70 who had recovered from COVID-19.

In DNA, the CDR3 is TGTGCCAGCAGCGCGGACAGACAGGGGAGGTCCTACGAGCAGTACTTC. Translation gives CASSADRQGRSYEQYF. The genes are TRBV7-6 and TRBJ2-7, with 8 bases lining up with TRBD1. The CDR3 has 16 amino acids. Germline V gene sequence: CDR1 SGHVS, CDR2 FNYEAQ. V lost 5 bases and J lost 1; bases outside the gene matches: 10.

The CDR3 loop reads CASSLGTSGFTDTQYF. In nucleotides, the CDR3 is TGCGCCAGCAGCTTGGGGACTAGCGGGTTCACAGATACGCAGTATTTT. The gene calls are TRBV5-1 and TRBJ2-3, with 11 positions matching TRBD2. CDR3 length: 16 amino acids. V dropped 0 bases and J dropped 2; count of bases not matched to a gene: 2. Germline-derived CDR1 and CDR2 are SGHRS and YFSETQ.

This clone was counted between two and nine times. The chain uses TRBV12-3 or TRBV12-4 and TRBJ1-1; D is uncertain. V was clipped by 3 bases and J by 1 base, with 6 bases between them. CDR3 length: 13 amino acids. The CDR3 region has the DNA TGTGCCAGCAGTTTGTTCGGGAACACTGAAGCTTTCTTT. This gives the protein CASSLFGNTEAFF.

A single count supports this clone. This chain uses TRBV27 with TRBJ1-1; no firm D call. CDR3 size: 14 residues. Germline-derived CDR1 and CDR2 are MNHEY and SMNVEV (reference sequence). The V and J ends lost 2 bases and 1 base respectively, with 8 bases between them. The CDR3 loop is CASSLSLGNTEAFF. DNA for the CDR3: TGTGCCAGCAGTTTAAGTCTCGGGAACACTGAAGCTTTCTTT.

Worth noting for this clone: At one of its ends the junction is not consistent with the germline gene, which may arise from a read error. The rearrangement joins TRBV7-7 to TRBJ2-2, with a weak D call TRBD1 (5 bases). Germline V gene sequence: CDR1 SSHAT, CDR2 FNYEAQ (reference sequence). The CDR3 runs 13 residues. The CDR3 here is CASSLDSTGELFF. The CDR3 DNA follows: TGTGCTAGCAGCCTCGACAGCACCGGGGAGCTGTTTTTT.

This CDR3 is CASSSYDRAEEKLFF. The DNA for the CDR3 is TGTGCCAGCAGCTCCTACGACAGGGCAGAGGAAAAACTGTTTTTT. The chain joins TRBV5-5 to TRBJ1-4, with 7 positions matching TRBD1. CDR1 and CDR2 (germline): SGHKS, YYEKEE (reference sequence). The CDR3 covers 15 residues. Trimming cost V 3 bases and J 8 bases; bases outside gene matches: 10.

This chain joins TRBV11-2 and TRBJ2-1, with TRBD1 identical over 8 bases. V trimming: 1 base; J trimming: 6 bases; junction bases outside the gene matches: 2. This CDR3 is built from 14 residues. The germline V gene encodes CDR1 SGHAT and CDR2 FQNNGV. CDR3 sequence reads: CASSLAGTGNEQFF. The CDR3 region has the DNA TGTGCCAGCAGCTTAGCCGGGACAGGCAATGAGCAGTTCTTC.

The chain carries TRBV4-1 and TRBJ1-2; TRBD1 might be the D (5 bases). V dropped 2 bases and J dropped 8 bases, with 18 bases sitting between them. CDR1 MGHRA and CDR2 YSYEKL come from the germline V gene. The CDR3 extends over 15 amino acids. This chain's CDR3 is CASSQTLGGIGGYTF. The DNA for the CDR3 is TGCGCCAGCAGCCAAACCTTGGGGGGAATAGGAGGCTACACCTTC.

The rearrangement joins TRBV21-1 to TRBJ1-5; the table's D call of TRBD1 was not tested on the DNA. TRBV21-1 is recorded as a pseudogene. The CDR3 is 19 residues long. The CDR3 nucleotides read TGTGCCAGCAGCGCCCGGGACAATGTTTTCCTCTTTAGCAATCAGCCCCAGCATTTT. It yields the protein CASSARDNVFLFSNQPQHF.

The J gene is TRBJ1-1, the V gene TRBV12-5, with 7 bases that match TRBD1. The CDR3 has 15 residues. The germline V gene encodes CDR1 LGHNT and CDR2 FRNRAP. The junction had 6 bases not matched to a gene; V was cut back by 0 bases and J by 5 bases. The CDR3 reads CASGLVTGKLTEAFF. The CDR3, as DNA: TGTGCTAGTGGTTTGGTGACAGGGAAGCTGACTGAAGCTTTCTTT.

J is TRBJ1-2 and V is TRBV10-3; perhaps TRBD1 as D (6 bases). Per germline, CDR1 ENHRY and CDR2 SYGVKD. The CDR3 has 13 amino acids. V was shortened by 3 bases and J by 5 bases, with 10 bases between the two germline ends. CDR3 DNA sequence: TGTGCCATCAGTGAATCAGGGGAATATGGCTACACCTTC. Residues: CAISESGEYGYTF.

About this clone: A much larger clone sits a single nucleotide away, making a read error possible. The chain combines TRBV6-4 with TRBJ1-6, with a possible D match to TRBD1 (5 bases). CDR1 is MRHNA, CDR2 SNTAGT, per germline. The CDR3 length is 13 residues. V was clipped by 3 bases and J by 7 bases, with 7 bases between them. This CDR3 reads CASSEDKNSPLHF. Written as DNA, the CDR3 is TGTGCCAGCAGTGAGGACAAGAATTCACCCCTCCACTTT.

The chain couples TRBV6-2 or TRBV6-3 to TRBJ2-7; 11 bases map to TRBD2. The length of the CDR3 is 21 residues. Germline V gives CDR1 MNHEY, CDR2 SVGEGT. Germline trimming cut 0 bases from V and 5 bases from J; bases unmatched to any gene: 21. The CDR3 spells CASSYSGLGAPSGGKLNEQYF. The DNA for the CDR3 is TGTGCCAGCAGTTACTCTGGATTGGGGGCGCCTAGCGGGGGGAAATTGAACGAGCAGTACTTC.

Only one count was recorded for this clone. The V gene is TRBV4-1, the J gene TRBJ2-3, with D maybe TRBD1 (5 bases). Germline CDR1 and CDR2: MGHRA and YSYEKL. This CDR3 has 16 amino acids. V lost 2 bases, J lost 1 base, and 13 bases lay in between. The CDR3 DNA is TGCGCCAGCAGCCAAAAGTACCAGGGTGGCACAGATACGCAGTATTTT. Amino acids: CASSQKYQGGTDTQYF.

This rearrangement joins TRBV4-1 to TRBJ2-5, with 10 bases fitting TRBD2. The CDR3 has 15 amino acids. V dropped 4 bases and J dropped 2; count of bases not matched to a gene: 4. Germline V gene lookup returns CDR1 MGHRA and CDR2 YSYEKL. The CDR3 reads CASSPETSGQETQYF. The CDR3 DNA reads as TGCGCCAGCAGCCCAGAGACTAGCGGGCAAGAGACCCAGTACTTC.

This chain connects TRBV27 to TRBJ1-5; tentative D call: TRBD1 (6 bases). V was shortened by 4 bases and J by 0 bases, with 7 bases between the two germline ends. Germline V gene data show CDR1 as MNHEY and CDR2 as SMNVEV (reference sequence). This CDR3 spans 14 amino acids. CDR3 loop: CASSSQGSNQPQHF. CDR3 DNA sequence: TGTGCCAGCAGTTCACAGGGTAGCAATCAGCCCCAGCATTTT.

CDR3 coding DNA: TGCGCCAGCAGCCAAGCTACAGGGGGGAACACCGGGGAGCTGTTTTTT. Translating it yields CASSQATGGNTGELFF. The rearrangement joins TRBV4-3 to TRBJ2-2; 8 positions agree with TRBD1. The CDR3 runs to 16 residues. The trim removed 1 base at V and 1 base at J, leaving 2 bases unmatched. Germline CDR1 and CDR2: LGHNA and YSLEER.

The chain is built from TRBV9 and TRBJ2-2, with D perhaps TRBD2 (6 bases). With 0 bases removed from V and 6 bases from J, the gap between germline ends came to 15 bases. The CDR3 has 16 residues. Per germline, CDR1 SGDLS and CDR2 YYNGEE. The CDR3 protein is CASSVAGLDVPGELFF. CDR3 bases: TGTGCCAGCAGCGTAGCGGGACTGGATGTGCCCGGGGAGCTGTTTTTT.

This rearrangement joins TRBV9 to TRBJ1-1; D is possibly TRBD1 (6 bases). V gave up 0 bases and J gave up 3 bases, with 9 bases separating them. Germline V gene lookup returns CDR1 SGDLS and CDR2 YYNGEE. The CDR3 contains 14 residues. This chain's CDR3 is CASSVGGGHTEAFF. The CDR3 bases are TGTGCCAGCAGCGTAGGGGGGGGCCACACTGAAGCTTTCTTT.

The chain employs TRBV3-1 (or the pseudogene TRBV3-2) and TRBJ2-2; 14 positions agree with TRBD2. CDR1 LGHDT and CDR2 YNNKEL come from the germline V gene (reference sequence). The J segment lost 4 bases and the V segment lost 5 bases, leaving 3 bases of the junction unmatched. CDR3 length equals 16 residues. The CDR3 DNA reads TGTGCCAGCAGCTCGGGACTAGCGGGGGCCACCGGGGAGCTGTTTTTT. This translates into CASSSGLAGATGELFF.

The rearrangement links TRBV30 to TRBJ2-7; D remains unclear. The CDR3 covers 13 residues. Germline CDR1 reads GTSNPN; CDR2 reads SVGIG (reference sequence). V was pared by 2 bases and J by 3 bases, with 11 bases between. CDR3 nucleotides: TGTGCCTGGAGTCCCCTCCCGCGCTACGAGCAGTACTTC. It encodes CAWSPLPRYEQYF.

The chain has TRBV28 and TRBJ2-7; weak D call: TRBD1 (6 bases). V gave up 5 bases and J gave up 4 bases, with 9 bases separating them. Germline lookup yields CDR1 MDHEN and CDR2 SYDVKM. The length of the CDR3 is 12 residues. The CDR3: CASSPDSYEQYF. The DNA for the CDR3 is TGTGCCAGCAGTCCGGACAGTTACGAGCAGTACTTC.

This CDR3 reads CASSEEKQWTRNQPQHF. CDR3 in DNA: TGTGCCAGCAGTGAAGAAAAACAATGGACTCGCAATCAGCCCCAGCATTTT. The chain couples TRBV6-1 to TRBJ1-5, with D hard to call. With 1 base removed from V and 2 bases from J, the gap between germline ends came to 15 bases. Germline V CDR1 and CDR2: MNHNS, SASEGT. The CDR3 covers 17 residues.

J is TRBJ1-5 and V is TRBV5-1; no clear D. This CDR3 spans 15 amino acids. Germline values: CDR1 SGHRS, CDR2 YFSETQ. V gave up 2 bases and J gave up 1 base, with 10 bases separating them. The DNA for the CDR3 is TGCGCCAGCAGCTTATCAGGATTAAGCAATCAGCCCCAGCATTTT. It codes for CASSLSGLSNQPQHF. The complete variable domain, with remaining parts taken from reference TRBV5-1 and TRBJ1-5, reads KAGVTQTPRYLIKTRGQQVTLSCSPISGHRSVSWYQQTPGQGLQFLFEYFSETQRNKGNFPGRFSGRQFSNSRSEMNVSTLELGDSALYLCASSLSGLSNQPQHFGDGTRLSIL.

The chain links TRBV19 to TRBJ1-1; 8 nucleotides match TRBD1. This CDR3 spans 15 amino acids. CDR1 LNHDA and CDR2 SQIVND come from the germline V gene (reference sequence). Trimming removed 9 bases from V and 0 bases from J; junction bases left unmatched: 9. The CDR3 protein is CASTTVTGVNTEAFF. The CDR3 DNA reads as TGTGCCAGCACAACTGTGACAGGGGTGAACACTGAAGCTTTCTTT.

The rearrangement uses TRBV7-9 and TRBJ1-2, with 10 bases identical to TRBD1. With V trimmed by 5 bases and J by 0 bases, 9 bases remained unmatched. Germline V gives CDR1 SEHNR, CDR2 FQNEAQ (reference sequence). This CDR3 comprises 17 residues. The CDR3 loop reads CASSAGGDRGSNYGYTF. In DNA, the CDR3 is TGTGCCAGCAGCGCGGGAGGGGACAGGGGTTCTAACTATGGCTACACCTTC. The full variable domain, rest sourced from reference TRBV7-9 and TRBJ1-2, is DTGVSQNPRHKITKRGQNVTFRCDPISEHNRLYWYRQTLGQGPEFLTYFQNEAQLEKSRLLSDRFSAERPKGSFSTLEIQRTEQGDSAMYLCASSAGGDRGSNYGYTFGSGTRLTVV.

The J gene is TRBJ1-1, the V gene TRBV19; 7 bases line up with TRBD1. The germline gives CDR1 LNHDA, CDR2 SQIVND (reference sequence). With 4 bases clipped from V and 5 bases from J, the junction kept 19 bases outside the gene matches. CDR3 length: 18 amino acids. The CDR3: CASSTAIAGGARGTEAFF. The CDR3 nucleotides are TGTGCCAGTAGTACCGCCATAGCAGGGGGTGCCCGAGGTACTGAAGCTTTCTTT.

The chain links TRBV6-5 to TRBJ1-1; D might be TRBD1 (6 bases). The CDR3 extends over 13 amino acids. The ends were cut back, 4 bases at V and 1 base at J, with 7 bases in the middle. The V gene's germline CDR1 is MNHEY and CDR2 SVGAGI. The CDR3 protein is CASSLGGNTEAFF. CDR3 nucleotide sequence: TGTGCCAGCAGTTTAGGGGGGAACACTGAAGCTTTCTTT.

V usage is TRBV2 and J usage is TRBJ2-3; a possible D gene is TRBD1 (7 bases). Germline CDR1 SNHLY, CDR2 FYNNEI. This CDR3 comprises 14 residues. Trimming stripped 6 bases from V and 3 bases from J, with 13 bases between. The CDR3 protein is CASSAGQNTDTQYF. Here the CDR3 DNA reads TGTGCCAGCAGCGCGGGACAGAATACAGATACGCAGTATTTT.